The subject of this entry is one T cell receptor (beta chain). Antigen specificity is unknown. It was with 60 Vbeta and 13 Jbeta primers that the PCR ran. Here immunoSEQ multiplex PCR was the method, and the copy in TCRdb shows in-frame clones only, minus some. The sample table includes roughly 80,000 clones. The sample belongs to a study of cytomegalovirus exposure and HLA in healthy donors. Study findings and constraints: Specific recognition of CMV antigens was confirmed in vitro for a few chains (all CMV-associated). Published work reported that the classifier diagnosed cytomegalovirus status with high specificity and sensitivity. Accurate HLA-A and HLA-B prediction from TCR beta sequences was reported for most subjects.

The CDR3 totals 17 residues. The germline V gene encodes CDR1 SEHNR and CDR2 FQNEAQ (reference sequence). The germline V and J ends were trimmed by 0 bases and 1 base, with 15 bases remaining between them. Sequenced: PBMCs. The genes are TRBV7-9 and TRBJ1-1; possibly TRBD1 for D (5 bases). This TCR was sampled from a man aged 45-60 years in good health and CMV-seropositive. DNA for the CDR3: TGTGCCAGCAGCTTAGCCCCAGGGCTAAGGACGAACACTGAAGCTTTCTTT. Translating it yields CASSLAPGLRTNTEAFF. Full variable domain (missing parts from reference TRBV7-9 and TRBJ1-1): DTGVSQNPRHKITKRGQNVTFRCDPISEHNRLYWYRQTLGQGPEFLTYFQNEAQLEKSRLLSDRFSAERPKGSFSTLEIQRTEQGDSAMYLCASSLAPGLRTNTEAFFGQGTRLTVV.